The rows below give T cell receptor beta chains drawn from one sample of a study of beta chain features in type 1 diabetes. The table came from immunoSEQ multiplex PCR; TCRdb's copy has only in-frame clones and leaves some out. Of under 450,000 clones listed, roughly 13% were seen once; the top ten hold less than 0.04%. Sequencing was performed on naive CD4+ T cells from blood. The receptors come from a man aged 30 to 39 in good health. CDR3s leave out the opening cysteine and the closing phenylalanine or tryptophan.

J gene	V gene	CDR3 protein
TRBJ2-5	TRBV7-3	ASSRGGQETQY
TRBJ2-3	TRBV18	ASSPLFGGVSTDTQY
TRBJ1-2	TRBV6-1	ASSGPGQGRVRYGYT
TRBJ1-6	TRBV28	ATITGTGGSPLH
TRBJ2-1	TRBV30	AWRRAKNNEQF
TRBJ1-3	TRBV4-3	ASSQGQSSGNTIY
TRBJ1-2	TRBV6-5	ASSYSEDLAGYT
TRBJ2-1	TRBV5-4	ASSTWGYNEQF
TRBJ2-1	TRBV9	ASSASNLNNEQF
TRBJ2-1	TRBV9	ASSFGQEQF
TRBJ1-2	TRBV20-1	SAAHGYT
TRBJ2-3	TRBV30	AWSGGGGTDTQY
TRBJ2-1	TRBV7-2	ASSKGGTRTNEQF
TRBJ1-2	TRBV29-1	SVRDRYYGYT
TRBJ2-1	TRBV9	ASSAQPGQGYNEQF
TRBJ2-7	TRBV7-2	ASSATQRGVAYEQY
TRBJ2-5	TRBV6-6	ASSYGGETQY
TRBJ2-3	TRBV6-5	ASNIAGGADTQY
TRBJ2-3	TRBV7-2	ASSPGLAGGTRDTQY
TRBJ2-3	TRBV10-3	AISATSGRADTDTQY
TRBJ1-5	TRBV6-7	ASSGGNSNQPQH
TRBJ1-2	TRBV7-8	ASSLESYGYT
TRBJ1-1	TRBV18	ASSPGVNTEAF
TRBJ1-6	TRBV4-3	ASSQQGGFVNSPLH
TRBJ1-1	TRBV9	ASSVGAGVMNTEAF
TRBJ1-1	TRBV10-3	ATMAGEINTEAF
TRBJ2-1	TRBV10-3	AITGDSMGEQF
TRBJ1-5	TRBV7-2	ASSLAFGRGQPQH
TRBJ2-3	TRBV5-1	ASSKTGTSTDTQY
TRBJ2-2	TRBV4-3	ASSQGPRNTGELF
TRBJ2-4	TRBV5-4	ASRQGDKNIQY
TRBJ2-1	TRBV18	ASSLGRQVYNEQF
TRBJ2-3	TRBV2	ASSRLAGVGTDTQY
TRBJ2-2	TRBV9	ASSVSPSQGAGGELF
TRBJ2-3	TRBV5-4	ASSRGDGFTDTQY
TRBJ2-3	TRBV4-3	ASSQGGTQY
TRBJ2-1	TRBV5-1	ASSQRSGDEQF
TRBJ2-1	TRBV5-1	ASSLEGQVYNEQF
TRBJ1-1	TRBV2	ASTKGALGGAF
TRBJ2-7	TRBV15	ATSSWASYEQY
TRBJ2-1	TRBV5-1	ASSPRQGAGNEQF
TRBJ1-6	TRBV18	ASSSDRAKSPLH
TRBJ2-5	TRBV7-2	ASTAGGWYQETQY
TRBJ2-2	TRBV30	AWSPRELDPRRPWNTGELF
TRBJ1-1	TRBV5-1	ASKLGLGPEAF
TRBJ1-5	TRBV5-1	ASSEGNSNQPQH
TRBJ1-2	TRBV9	ASSVGTGNYGYT
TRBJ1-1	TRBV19	ASSIGMAPFGAF
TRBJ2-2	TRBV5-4	ASSKEASGNTGELF
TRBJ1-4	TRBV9	ASSEQGSMSEKLF
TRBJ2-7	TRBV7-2	ASSGDRGYEQY
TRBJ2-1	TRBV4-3	ASRTGTGSRNEQF
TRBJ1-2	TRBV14	ASSQVGGYT